This paragraph reports one TCR beta chain. Only in-frame clones appear in the TCRdb table, and some are missing; sequencing was by immunoSEQ multiplex PCR. Of about 270,000 clones listed, around 81% are singletons. The data derive from a study of blood T cell repertoires in COVID-19. The wider study: Some COVID-19 samples were acute and others convalescent; all came from the United States, Italy and Spain.

Sequencing used peripheral blood. This sequence originates from a woman aged 55-70 years with active or convalescent COVID-19.

CDR3 region: CASSIGAGQETQYF. CDR3 coding DNA: TGTGCCAGTAGTATTGGGGCAGGCCAAGAGACCCAGTACTTC. The chain links TRBV19 to TRBJ2-5, with D possibly TRBD1 on 5 matching bases. Germline CDR1 reads LNHDA; CDR2 reads SQIVND (reference sequence). The V gene lost 3 bases and the J gene lost 1 base, with 9 bases spanning the gap. This CDR3 spans 14 amino acids.